These T cell receptor beta chains were read from a single sample in a study of T cell repertoires in aging, cancer and after chemotherapy. TCRdb called the multiplex PCR reads again in MiXCR, with one record for every CDR3 protein. The top ten clones hold 30% to 40% of a sample with over 2,000 distinct CDR3 sequences, around 30% of them seen once. Sequencing was carried out using blood. The receptors were gathered from a human donor in good health. Both conserved end residues are part of each CDR3. The D gene is left open where the match is weak. Clone size is not always given. Where it is, it says once, few, many or a class for expanded clones.

j_call: TRBJ2-5
d_call: TRBD2
clone_size: few
v_call: TRBV6-2/TRBV6-3
cdr3_aa: CASSLMTSGRDAETQYF
cdr3_nt: TGTGCCAGCAGCCTAATGACTAGCGGGAGGGATGCGGAGACCCAGTACTTC

j_call: TRBJ1-1
d_call: -
clone_size: -
v_call: TRBV12-3/TRBV12-4
cdr3_aa: CASSLGRAEAFF
cdr3_nt: TGTGCCAGCAGTTTGGGTAGGGCTGAAGCTTTCTTT

j_call: TRBJ1-6
d_call: -
clone_size: medium-sized
v_call: TRBV6-5
cdr3_aa: CASTQGNSPLHF
cdr3_nt: TGTGCCAGCACTCAGGGGAATTCACCCCTCCACTTT

j_call: TRBJ2-7
d_call: -
clone_size: few
v_call: TRBV27
cdr3_aa: CASSLSFDASEQYF
cdr3_nt: TGTGCCAGCAGTTTATCTTTCGATGCTAGCGAGCAGTACTTC

j_call: TRBJ1-1
d_call: -
clone_size: -
v_call: TRBV20-1
cdr3_aa: CSAFSTQGRTEAFF
cdr3_nt: TGCAGTGCTTTCAGCACACAGGGAAGGACTGAAGCTTTCTTT

j_call: TRBJ2-1
d_call: TRBD1
clone_size: -
v_call: TRBV6-1
cdr3_aa: CASSNPGQGGNEQFF
cdr3_nt: TGTGCCAGCAGTAATCCGGGACAGGGCGGAAATGAGCAGTTCTTC

j_call: TRBJ2-7
d_call: -
clone_size: few
v_call: TRBV7-2
cdr3_aa: CASSGQASYEQYF
cdr3_nt: TGTGCCAGCAGCGGGCAGGCCTCCTACGAGCAGTACTTC

j_call: TRBJ2-5
d_call: TRBD1
clone_size: medium-sized
v_call: TRBV18
cdr3_aa: CASRGQETQYF
cdr3_nt: TGTGCCAGCCGGGGACAGGAGACCCAGTACTTC

j_call: TRBJ2-2
d_call: TRBD2
clone_size: -
v_call: TRBV7-9
cdr3_aa: CASSLLAGGAGELFF
cdr3_nt: TGTGCCAGCAGCTTACTTGCGGGAGGGGCCGGGGAGCTGTTTTTT

j_call: TRBJ2-3
d_call: -
clone_size: few
v_call: TRBV27
cdr3_aa: CASSLLGVGGTDTQYF
cdr3_nt: TGTGCCAGCAGTTTACTGGGGGTAGGTGGCACAGATACGCAGTATTTT

j_call: TRBJ1-1
d_call: -
clone_size: -
v_call: TRBV6-1
cdr3_aa: CASSDRHPNTEAFF
cdr3_nt: TGTGCCAGCAGTGATCGGCATCCTAACACTGAAGCTTTCTTT

j_call: TRBJ1-2
d_call: -
clone_size: -
v_call: TRBV5-6
cdr3_aa: CASSRTASRNYGYTF
cdr3_nt: TGTGCCAGCAGCCGGACTGCCTCACGGAACTATGGCTACACCTTC

j_call: TRBJ2-2
d_call: -
clone_size: -
v_call: TRBV20-1
cdr3_aa: CSARSGATGELFF
cdr3_nt: TGCAGTGCTAGAAGCGGAGCCACCGGGGAGCTGTTTTTT

j_call: TRBJ2-4
d_call: TRBD2
clone_size: -
v_call: TRBV19
cdr3_aa: CASSIMTSGMGAKNIKYF
cdr3_nt: TGTGCCAGTAGTATTATGACTAGCGGGATGGGAGCCAAAAACATTAAGTACTTC

j_call: TRBJ2-7
d_call: -
clone_size: -
v_call: TRBV19
cdr3_aa: CASSYRTDSYEQYF
cdr3_nt: TGTGCCAGTAGTTATCGGACAGACTCCTACGAGCAGTACTTC

j_call: TRBJ2-2
d_call: TRBD2
clone_size: medium-sized
v_call: TRBV6-1
cdr3_aa: CATTSGRSYTGELFF
cdr3_nt: TGTGCCACGACTAGCGGGAGGTCGTACACCGGGGAGCTGTTTTTT

j_call: TRBJ2-1
d_call: TRBD1
clone_size: -
v_call: TRBV6-4
cdr3_aa: CASSEGTGGYNEQFF
cdr3_nt: TGTGCCAGCAGTGAAGGGACAGGGGGCTACAATGAGCAGTTCTTC

j_call: TRBJ1-2
d_call: -
clone_size: medium-sized
v_call: TRBV12-3/TRBV12-4
cdr3_aa: CASSTLGGYTF
cdr3_nt: TGTGCCAGCAGTACGCTCGGTGGCTACACCTTC

j_call: TRBJ2-7
d_call: -
clone_size: -
v_call: TRBV6-5
cdr3_aa: CASSYPPLATYEQYF
cdr3_nt: TGTGCCAGCAGTTACCCGCCCTTAGCGACCTACGAGCAGTACTTC

j_call: TRBJ2-5
d_call: -
clone_size: medium-sized
v_call: TRBV19
cdr3_aa: CASTRGGLTSQETQYF
cdr3_nt: TGTGCCAGTACCCGTGGTGGGCTTACATCGCAAGAGACCCAGTACTTC

j_call: TRBJ1-1
d_call: -
clone_size: large
v_call: TRBV19
cdr3_aa: CASTDLTGNTEAFF
cdr3_nt: TGTGCCAGTACCGACCTCACAGGAAACACTGAAGCTTTCTTT

j_call: TRBJ2-7
d_call: -
clone_size: -
v_call: TRBV6-5
cdr3_aa: CASGHEQYF
cdr3_nt: TGTGCCAGCGGGCACGAGCAGTACTTC

j_call: TRBJ1-4
d_call: -
clone_size: few
v_call: TRBV15
cdr3_aa: CATSSWGGEENEKLFF
cdr3_nt: TGTGCCACCAGCAGTTGGGGGGGGGAGGAGAATGAAAAACTGTTTTTT

j_call: TRBJ1-3
d_call: -
clone_size: few
v_call: TRBV30
cdr3_aa: CAWSVAGHSGNTIYF
cdr3_nt: TGTGCCTGGAGTGTCGCTGGGCACTCTGGAAACACCATATATTTT

j_call: TRBJ2-7
d_call: TRBD2
clone_size: -
v_call: TRBV20-1
cdr3_aa: CSADPSGSTYEQYF
cdr3_nt: TGCAGTGCTGATCCTAGCGGCTCTACCTACGAGCAGTACTTC

j_call: TRBJ1-2
d_call: -
clone_size: few
v_call: TRBV28
cdr3_aa: CASSFWDYGYTF
cdr3_nt: TGTGCCAGCAGTTTCTGGGACTATGGCTACACCTTC

j_call: TRBJ1-1
d_call: -
clone_size: -
v_call: TRBV7-6
cdr3_aa: CASKSGGGSTEAFF
cdr3_nt: TGTGCCAGCAAAAGTGGGGGGGGCAGTACTGAAGCTTTCTTT

j_call: TRBJ2-3
d_call: TRBD2
clone_size: few
v_call: TRBV27
cdr3_aa: CASRGGDYSLGTDTQYF
cdr3_nt: TGTGCCAGCAGGGGGGGGGACTATTCACTGGGGACAGATACGCAGTATTTT

j_call: TRBJ2-7
d_call: TRBD2
clone_size: -
v_call: TRBV19
cdr3_aa: CASSMGLAGSYEQYF
cdr3_nt: TGTGCCAGTAGTATGGGACTAGCGGGCTCCTACGAGCAGTACTTC

j_call: TRBJ1-1
d_call: -
clone_size: -
v_call: TRBV18
cdr3_aa: CASSPLGAVGNTEAFF
cdr3_nt: TGTGCCAGCTCACCATTGGGGGCAGTGGGGAACACTGAAGCTTTCTTT

j_call: TRBJ2-3
d_call: TRBD2
clone_size: few
v_call: TRBV19
cdr3_aa: CASSPYGLAGGPGTDTQYF
cdr3_nt: TGTGCCAGTAGTCCTTACGGACTAGCGGGAGGGCCCGGCACAGATACGCAGTATTTT

j_call: TRBJ2-7
d_call: TRBD2
clone_size: -
v_call: TRBV6-2/TRBV6-3
cdr3_aa: CASRGGGDLPLYEQYF
cdr3_nt: TGTGCCAGCAGGGGGGGGGGGGACCTCCCCCTATACGAGCAGTACTTC

j_call: TRBJ2-1
d_call: TRBD2
clone_size: medium-sized
v_call: TRBV30
cdr3_aa: CAWSLGLAEYNEQFF
cdr3_nt: TGTGCCTGGAGCTTGGGACTAGCGGAGTACAATGAGCAGTTCTTC

j_call: TRBJ2-2
d_call: TRBD2
clone_size: -
v_call: TRBV5-1
cdr3_aa: CASEREGRTGELFF
cdr3_nt: TGCGCCAGTGAGCGGGAGGGCCGCACCGGGGAGCTGTTTTTT

j_call: TRBJ2-2
d_call: -
clone_size: -
v_call: TRBV18
cdr3_aa: CASSGDLTGELFF
cdr3_nt: TGTGCCAGCTCAGGGGACCTCACCGGGGAGCTGTTTTTT

j_call: TRBJ2-5
d_call: -
clone_size: -
v_call: TRBV5-1
cdr3_aa: CASSFGTTKETQYF
cdr3_nt: TGCGCCAGCAGCTTCGGGACAACCAAAGAGACCCAGTACTTC

j_call: TRBJ2-5
d_call: TRBD1
clone_size: few
v_call: TRBV7-2
cdr3_aa: CASSSGTVGQETQYF
cdr3_nt: TGTGCCAGCAGCTCCGGGACAGTAGGGCAAGAGACCCAGTACTTC

j_call: TRBJ2-5
d_call: -
clone_size: -
v_call: TRBV20-1
cdr3_aa: CSARGSLRETQYF
cdr3_nt: TGCAGTGCTAGAGGGTCCCTCCGAGAGACCCAGTACTTC

j_call: TRBJ1-2
d_call: TRBD1
clone_size: -
v_call: TRBV27
cdr3_aa: CASSLKTGGGPIYGYTF
cdr3_nt: TGTGCCAGCAGTTTAAAGACAGGGGGGGGCCCCATCTATGGCTACACCTTC

j_call: TRBJ2-7
d_call: -
clone_size: large
v_call: TRBV29-1
cdr3_aa: CSVASGLRYEQYF
cdr3_nt: TGCAGCGTCGCGTCGGGACTGAGATACGAGCAGTACTTC

j_call: TRBJ2-2
d_call: -
clone_size: few
v_call: TRBV5-1
cdr3_aa: CASSWDGNTGELFF
cdr3_nt: TGCGCCAGCAGCTGGGACGGGAACACCGGGGAGCTGTTTTTT

j_call: TRBJ2-1
d_call: TRBD2
clone_size: -
v_call: TRBV4-3
cdr3_aa: CASRPGWTSGPNEQFF
cdr3_nt: TGCGCCAGCAGACCAGGATGGACTAGCGGACCCAATGAGCAGTTCTTC

j_call: TRBJ2-3
d_call: TRBD2
clone_size: few
v_call: TRBV6-1
cdr3_aa: CASSDLSGRGTDTQYF
cdr3_nt: TGTGCCAGCAGCGACCTTAGCGGGAGAGGGACAGATACGCAGTATTTT

j_call: TRBJ2-7
d_call: -
clone_size: -
v_call: TRBV20-1
cdr3_aa: CSARDWEGAAYEQYF
cdr3_nt: TGCAGTGCTAGAGATTGGGAGGGGGCGGCATACGAGCAGTACTTC

j_call: TRBJ2-1
d_call: -
clone_size: few
v_call: TRBV30
cdr3_aa: CAWSRGNEQFF
cdr3_nt: TGTGCCTGGAGTAGGGGCAATGAGCAGTTCTTC

j_call: TRBJ1-2
d_call: -
clone_size: -
v_call: TRBV6-5
cdr3_aa: CASSAAGVYGYTF
cdr3_nt: TGTGCCAGCAGTGCGGCAGGGGTCTATGGCTACACCTTC

j_call: TRBJ2-7
d_call: -
clone_size: -
v_call: TRBV12-3/TRBV12-4
cdr3_aa: CATNPGNSYEQYF
cdr3_nt: TGTGCTACCAACCCGGGGAACTCCTACGAGCAGTACTTC

j_call: TRBJ2-7
d_call: -
clone_size: -
v_call: TRBV6-5
cdr3_aa: CASTLGYEQYF
cdr3_nt: TGTGCCAGCACTTTGGGGTACGAGCAGTACTTC

j_call: TRBJ2-1
d_call: TRBD2
clone_size: few
v_call: TRBV20-1
cdr3_aa: CSVDSAGGVSNEQFF
cdr3_nt: TGCAGTGTCGACTCGGCGGGAGGGGTAAGCAATGAGCAGTTCTTC

j_call: TRBJ1-1
d_call: -
clone_size: -
v_call: TRBV19
cdr3_aa: CASSIEGQGPSEAFF
cdr3_nt: TGTGCCAGTAGTATAGAGGGGCAGGGACCTTCTGAAGCTTTCTTT